Below, 31 T cell receptor beta chains from the same sample are listed, as sequenced in a study of beta chain features in type 1 diabetes (dated by TCRdb to the late 2010s). Libraries were made using the immunoSEQ multiplex PCR assay. All of the isolated RNA was reverse transcribed with the High Capacity cDNA Reverse Transcription Kit, so expressed TCRB transcripts were sequenced. This immuneACCESS table, as held by TCRdb, lists in-frame sequences with V and J called but not all clones. Of the missing ones, under half trace to an unresolved V gene in checked studies; the others have no known cause. This sample gives about 160,000 clones in total; 6.5% to 10% of them show up just once. Around 0.5% of the sample is taken by the ten largest. The full study reports these points: In all four CD4+ subsets, TCRB CDR3 length was moderately but significantly shorter in type 1 diabetes patients.

What these receptors recognize is not known. What was sequenced was central memory CD4+ T cells from blood. The receptors here all came from a woman aged 18-29 years with type 1 diabetes.

This clone was counted only a few times. This chain joins TRBV19 and TRBJ2-7; 7 bases agree with TRBD1. V shed 10 bases and J 4 bases; nucleotides not matched to a gene: 10. The CDR3 is 13 amino acids. Germline assignment: CDR1 LNHDA and CDR2 SQIVND (reference sequence). CDR3 bases: TGTGCCACGCTGGGGGACAGCGCTTACGAGCAGTACTTC. This gives the protein CATLGDSAYEQYF.

V is TRBV2 and J is TRBJ2-7, with 9 positions matching TRBD1. The CDR3 covers 13 residues. Per the germline V gene, CDR1 is SNHLY and CDR2 is FYNNEI. Trimming cost V 6 bases and J 6 bases; bases outside gene matches: 6. The CDR3 region is CASRRQGVIEQYF. CDR3 in DNA: TGTGCCAGCAGAAGACAGGGGGTAATCGAGCAGTACTTC.

The chain joins TRBV7-2 to TRBJ2-7; 14 bases align to TRBD2. CDR1 is SGHTA and CDR2 is FQGNSA in the germline V gene. This CDR3 is 16 amino acids long. J was trimmed by 3 bases and V by 5 bases; bases with no gene match: 6. The chain's CDR3 is CASSPLGTSGSYEQYF. In DNA form, the CDR3 reads TGTGCCAGCAGCCCTCTCGGGACTAGCGGGAGCTACGAGCAGTACTTC.

The chain links TRBV7-2 to TRBJ2-5; the D is unclear. The CDR3 spans 13 residues. V was cut by 7 bases and J by 1 base, with 10 bases left in between. Germline lookup yields CDR1 SGHTA and CDR2 FQGNSA. The CDR3 protein is CASTRSPQETQYF. Here the CDR3 DNA reads TGTGCCAGCACCCGGAGCCCCCAAGAGACCCAGTACTTC.

This chain connects TRBV5-6 to TRBJ2-3; 7 positions match TRBD1. The CDR3 contains 16 residues. Germline-derived CDR1 and CDR2 are SGHDT and YYEEEE. The V segment lost 1 base and the J segment 5 bases; nucleotides outside the gene matches: 10. CDR3 in DNA: TGTGCCAGCAGCTTGAAGGGGGCGTCCCTCCTAGATACGCAGTATTTT. This translates into CASSLKGASLLDTQYF.

This clone was detected a few times. The chain has TRBV5-8 and TRBJ2-5; 11 bases map to TRBD2. Germline assignment: CDR1 SGHTS and CDR2 YDEGEE. The CDR3 spans 15 residues. V dropped 7 bases and J dropped 5; count of bases not matched to a gene: 10. This CDR3 is CASDTSGSWMETQYF. The CDR3, as DNA: TGTGCCAGCGATACTAGCGGGAGCTGGATGGAGACCCAGTACTTC.

V is TRBV4-2 and J is TRBJ2-5; TRBD2 might be the D (6 bases). Per the germline V gene, CDR1 is LGHNA and CDR2 is YNFKEQ. The CDR3 extends over 14 amino acids. Trimming pared 0 bases from V and 4 bases from J, leaving 9 bases between. The CDR3 spells CASSQESGVETQYF. CDR3 sequence (DNA): TGTGCCAGCAGCCAAGAATCGGGGGTAGAGACCCAGTACTTC.

This clone was recorded a few times. The chain combines TRBV27 with TRBJ2-7; tentative D call: TRBD1 (6 bases). The CDR3 spans 16 residues. Looked up from germline, CDR1 is MNHEY and CDR2 is SMNVEV (reference sequence). Trimming left V 7 bases short and J 1 base short, with 20 bases between. The CDR3 is CASTVRGQGGSYEQYF. The CDR3 coding sequence is TGTGCCAGCACAGTCAGGGGACAAGGCGGTTCCTACGAGCAGTACTTC.

The rearrangement uses TRBV6-5 and TRBJ2-5; D may be TRBD1 (5 bases). The CDR3 spans 13 residues. CDR1 MNHEY and CDR2 SVGAGI come from the germline V gene. Trimming took off 2 bases at V and 5 bases at J, with 9 bases between the two ends. The CDR3 loop reads CASSYMGQETQYF. The CDR3 bases are TGTGCCAGCAGTTACATGGGGCAGGAGACCCAGTACTTC.

This clone was detected a few times. The chain employs TRBV5-1 and TRBJ2-1, with a weak D call TRBD1 (5 bases). The CDR3 extends over 16 amino acids. Trimming took off 0 bases at V and 0 bases at J, with 10 bases between the two ends. Germline-derived CDR1 and CDR2 are SGHRS and YFSETQ. DNA of the CDR3: TGCGCCAGCAGCTTGGCCGACAGTTCCTCCTACAATGAGCAGTTCTTC. Translated, it gives CASSLADSSSYNEQFF.

This clone was observed a few times. This sequence joins TRBV7-2 and TRBJ1-1; D unresolved. In germline, CDR1 is SGHTA, CDR2 FQGNSA. The germline V and J ends were trimmed by 2 bases and 6 bases, with 13 bases remaining between them. The CDR3 totals 14 residues. CDR3 amino acids: CASSLMRVRPEAFF. The DNA of the CDR3 is TGTGCCAGCAGCTTAATGAGGGTAAGGCCTGAAGCTTTCTTT.

The chain recombines TRBV30 with TRBJ2-7; 9 bases match TRBD2. The junction had 7 bases not matched to a gene; V was cut back by 3 bases and J by 4 bases. The CDR3 totals 14 residues. Germline loops: CDR1 GTSNPN, CDR2 SVGIG (reference sequence). The DNA of the CDR3 is TGTGCCTGGAGAAGAGAGCGGGGGGTTTACGAGCAGTACTTC. This sequence encodes CAWRRERGVYEQYF. The entire variable domain, with the rest obtained from reference TRBV30 and TRBJ2-7, is as follows: SQTIHQWPATLVQPVGSPLSLECTVEGTSNPNLYWYRQAAGRGLQLLFYSVGIGQISSEVPQNLSASRPQDRQFILSSKKLLLSDSGFYLCAWRRERGVYEQYFGPGTRLTVT.

This clone has more than one count but fewer than ten. The J gene is TRBJ1-2, the V gene TRBV28; no clear D. Germline lookup yields CDR1 MDHEN and CDR2 SYDVKM. This CDR3 has 13 amino acids. The V end lost 3 bases, the J end lost 13 bases, and 18 bases lay between the germline ends. As DNA, the CDR3 is TGTGCCAGCAGTTTGATCGACAAACAAGGTGGCACCTTC. Translating it yields CASSLIDKQGGTF.

The chain uses TRBV2 and TRBJ1-1; possible D gene TRBD1, 5 bases. Germline values: CDR1 SNHLY, CDR2 FYNNEI. This CDR3 comprises 13 residues. V dropped 4 bases and J dropped 5 bases, with 11 bases sitting between them. Written as DNA, the CDR3 is TGTGCCAGCAGTGGGCAGGAGGGGACTGAAGCTTTCTTT. Encoded protein: CASSGQEGTEAFF.

V and J are TRBV5-1 and TRBJ2-3; tentative D call: TRBD1 (8 bases). V was clipped by 4 bases and J by 5 bases, with 17 bases between them. The CDR3 extends over 15 amino acids. CDR1 and CDR2 from the germline V gene are SGHRS and YFSETQ. DNA of the CDR3: TGCGCCAGCAGCCCCCAGACAGGGGAGGGAGATACGCAGTATTTT. Its protein product is CASSPQTGEGDTQYF. The complete variable domain, with remaining parts taken from reference TRBV5-1 and TRBJ2-3, reads KAGVTQTPRYLIKTRGQQVTLSCSPISGHRSVSWYQQTPGQGLQFLFEYFSETQRNKGNFPGRFSGRQFSNSRSEMNVSTLELGDSALYLCASSPQTGEGDTQYFGPGTRLTVL.

This clone was counted only a few times. V gene TRBV14 combines with J gene TRBJ2-2; 7 bases map to TRBD1. The CDR3 length is 17 residues. V dropped 4 bases and J dropped 1; count of bases not matched to a gene: 9. Germline CDR1 SGHDN, CDR2 FVKESK. The CDR3 here is CASSLGARTGNTGELFF. The CDR3 region has the DNA TGTGCCAGCAGCCTAGGGGCTCGGACAGGGAACACCGGGGAGCTGTTTTTT.

This chain links TRBV9 with TRBJ1-1, with 7 nucleotides matching TRBD1. V shed 4 bases and J 5 bases; nucleotides not matched to a gene: 8. This CDR3 contains 14 residues. The germline CDR1 and CDR2 sequences are SGDLS and YYNGEE. CDR3 protein: CASSLQGWGTEAFF. The CDR3 bases are TGTGCCAGCAGCCTACAGGGGTGGGGGACTGAAGCTTTCTTT.

Only a few counts were recorded for this clone. The genes are TRBV28 and TRBJ1-4; D not resolved. Trimming cost V 2 bases and J 10 bases, with 17 bases left between them. Germline V gene lookup returns CDR1 MDHEN and CDR2 SYDVKM. The CDR3 totals 15 residues. DNA for the CDR3: TGTGCCAGCAGTTTAGTAGGACGGAGGACTGGAAAACTGTTTTTT. Protein product: CASSLVGRRTGKLFF.

The V gene is TRBV7-3, the J gene TRBJ2-7; D is perhaps TRBD1 (6 bases). Germline-derived CDR1 and CDR2 are SGHTA and FQGTGA. The CDR3 is 12 amino acids. The V and J ends lost 7 bases and 4 bases respectively, with 11 bases between them. CDR3 protein: CASTTGYYEQYF. The CDR3 DNA follows: TGTGCCAGCACCACAGGGTATTACGAGCAGTACTTC.

V gene TRBV4-3 combines with J gene TRBJ2-7, with 8 bases identical to TRBD1. Germline loops: CDR1 LGHNA, CDR2 YSLEER. The CDR3 consists of 15 residues. Trimming cost V 0 bases and J 4 bases; bases outside gene matches: 5. The CDR3 DNA sequence: TGCGCCAGCAGCCAAGAGGACAGGGCCCTTTACGAGCAGTACTTC. This gives the protein CASSQEDRALYEQYF.

V is TRBV4-3 and J is TRBJ2-7; 7 bases agree with TRBD2. The CDR3 has 15 amino acids. V dropped 0 bases and J dropped 4; count of bases not matched to a gene: 6. Per the germline V gene, CDR1 is LGHNA and CDR2 is YSLEER. The CDR3, as DNA: TGCGCCAGCAGCCAAGATATCCTAGCGGCGTACGAGCAGTACTTC. Translated, it gives CASSQDILAAYEQYF.

This clone was recorded a few times. The chain is built from TRBV28 and TRBJ1-5; D is unclear. Per the germline V gene, CDR1 is MDHEN and CDR2 is SYDVKM. The CDR3 consists of 15 residues. The V end lost 7 bases, the J end lost 2 bases, and 15 bases lay between the germline ends. The CDR3: CASKRSAARNQPQHF. The CDR3 bases are TGTGCCAGCAAACGGTCGGCGGCTCGCAATCAGCCCCAGCATTTT.

The V call is TRBV29-1, the J call TRBJ1-1; 7 nucleotides agree with TRBD1. The J segment lost 8 bases and the V segment lost 3 bases, leaving 9 bases of the junction unmatched. This CDR3 has 13 residues. Germline CDR1 reads SQVTM; CDR2 reads ANQGSEA. The CDR3, as DNA: TGCAGCGTTGAGAAACAGGGGCTTTCCGAAGCTTTCTTT. Protein product: CSVEKQGLSEAFF.

This chain joins TRBV5-6 and TRBJ2-3, with TRBD2 identical over 10 bases. This CDR3 is built from 16 residues. V dropped 2 bases and J dropped 1; count of bases not matched to a gene: 4. Germline values: CDR1 SGHDT, CDR2 YYEEEE. Here the CDR3 reads CASSFSGTSGTDTQYF. CDR3 nucleotides: TGTGCCAGCAGCTTCTCCGGGACTAGCGGCACAGATACGCAGTATTTT.

The rearrangement links TRBV7-3 to TRBJ2-1; perhaps TRBD2 as D (6 bases). This CDR3 has 16 residues. Deletions cut 2 bases from V and 8 bases from J, with 19 bases between. Per germline, CDR1 SGHTA and CDR2 FQGTGA. CDR3 DNA sequence: TGTGCCAGCAGCTTAGCGTTTGCCGGGAGCAGGCATGAGCAGTTCTTC. It yields the protein CASSLAFAGSRHEQFF. Based on the CDR3 plus reference TRBV7-3 and TRBJ2-1, the full variable domain is GAGVSQTPSNKVTEKGKYVELRCDPISGHTALYWYRQSLGQGPEFLIYFQGTGAADDSGLPNDRFFAVRPEGSVSTLKIQRTERGDSAVYLCASSLAFAGSRHEQFFGPGTRLTVL.

This clone was picked up a small number of times. The rearrangement links TRBV7-8 to TRBJ2-3; D not certain. The CDR3 runs to 13 residues. With 5 bases removed from V and 2 bases from J, the gap between germline ends came to 8 bases. The V gene's germline CDR1 is SGHVS and CDR2 FQNEAQ. The CDR3 sequence is CASSPNPTDTQYF. CDR3 DNA sequence: TGTGCCAGCAGCCCAAATCCCACAGATACGCAGTATTTT.

This clone was seen more than once but under ten times. The V gene is TRBV4-1, the J gene TRBJ2-3, with a possible D match to TRBD1 (7 bases). The CDR3 length is 16 residues. V was shortened by 0 bases and J by 5 bases, with 15 bases between the two germline ends. Germline V gene data show CDR1 as MGHRA and CDR2 as YSYEKL. This CDR3 is CASSQDRGGGRDTQYF. The DNA for the CDR3 is TGCGCCAGCAGCCAAGATCGTGGAGGGGGCAGAGATACGCAGTATTTT.

The rearrangement uses TRBV7-2 and TRBJ2-5; 7 positions match TRBD2. The germline V gene has CDR1 SGHTA and CDR2 FQGNSA. After removal of 4 bases from V and 0 bases from J, the junction contained 2 bases not matched to a gene. This CDR3 contains 14 residues. In DNA form, the CDR3 reads TGTGCCAGCAGCTCCGGGGGGTACCAAGAGACCCAGTACTTC. Translated, it gives CASSSGGYQETQYF.

This clone has a handful of counts. The genes are TRBV7-9 and TRBJ1-2, with D possibly TRBD1 on 5 matching bases. CDR1 and CDR2 from the germline V gene are SEHNR and FQNEAQ (reference sequence). There are 14 residues in the CDR3. With 5 bases removed from V and 4 bases from J, the gap between germline ends came to 14 bases. In DNA, the CDR3 is TGTGCCAGCAGCCCGTTGGGGGGAATCTATGGCTACACCTTC. Its translation is CASSPLGGIYGYTF. The full variable domain, rest sourced from reference TRBV7-9 and TRBJ1-2, is DTGVSQNPRHKITKRGQNVTFRCDPISEHNRLYWYRQTLGQGPEFLTYFQNEAQLEKSRLLSDRFSAERPKGSFSTLEIQRTEQGDSAMYLCASSPLGGIYGYTFGSGTRLTVV.

This chain uses TRBV4-2 with TRBJ2-5, with a tentative D call TRBD2 (6 bases). The V end lost 5 bases, the J end lost 5 bases, and 18 bases lay between the germline ends. The CDR3 runs 15 residues. Germline V gene sequence: CDR1 LGHNA, CDR2 YNFKEQ. Written as DNA, the CDR3 is TGTGCCAGCAGCGACGGGACTCAGGTCGGGGAGACCCAGTACTTC. Translated, it gives CASSDGTQVGETQYF.

The rearrangement joins TRBV5-6 to TRBJ2-1; 9 positions agree with TRBD1. This CDR3 region has 15 residues. V was pared by 3 bases and J by 4 bases, with 5 bases of the junction left unmatched. Germline V CDR1 and CDR2: SGHDT, YYEEEE. The CDR3 nucleotides read TGTGCCAGCAGCTGGGGACAGGGAACTTACAATGAGCAGTTCTTC. Translated, it gives CASSWGQGTYNEQFF. The whole variable domain, filled in from reference TRBV5-6 and TRBJ2-1, reads DAGVTQSPTHLIKTRGQQVTLRCSPKSGHDTVSWYQQALGQGPQFIFQYYEEEERQRGNFPDRFSGHQFPNYSSELNVNALLLGDSALYLCASSWGQGTYNEQFFGPGTRLTVL.